This is a list of T cell receptor beta chains from one sample in a study of identical twins. TCRdb called the 5' RACE reads again in MiXCR, with one record for every CDR3 protein. The sample consists of about 340,000 distinct CDR3 sequences, approximately 8.7% of them appearing once. The sample consisted of naive T cells sorted from blood. The source is a woman aged 50 to 65 in good health. Each CDR3 is given with its conserved first and last residue. D genes are given only for firm matches. The size entry is marked missing in some rows and otherwise reads once, few, many or a size class.

j_call: TRBJ2-1; d_call: TRBD2; v_call: TRBV7-2; clone_size: .; cdr3_nt: TGTGCCAGCAGCAGATCTAGCGGGAGGGCCCATGAGCAGTTCTTC; cdr3_aa: CASSRSSGRAHEQFF
j_call: TRBJ1-4; d_call: TRBD1; v_call: TRBV12-3/TRBV12-4; clone_size: .; cdr3_nt: TGTGCCAGCACCGACAGGGGAAACGATGAAAAACTGTTTTTT; cdr3_aa: CASTDRGNDEKLFF
j_call: TRBJ2-3; d_call: .; v_call: TRBV5-1; clone_size: many; cdr3_nt: TGCGCCAGCAGCGGGCCGGGACTTAGCACAGATACGCAGTATTTT; cdr3_aa: CASSGPGLSTDTQYF
j_call: TRBJ1-1; d_call: .; v_call: TRBV9; clone_size: few; cdr3_nt: TGTGCCAGCAGCCCTCTCACTATGAACACTGAAGCTTTCTTT; cdr3_aa: CASSPLTMNTEAFF
j_call: TRBJ2-2; d_call: TRBD1; v_call: TRBV11-3; clone_size: few; cdr3_nt: TGTGCCAGCAGCTCCAAGACAGGGCTCACCGGGGAGCTGTTTTTT; cdr3_aa: CASSSKTGLTGELFF
j_call: TRBJ2-3; d_call: .; v_call: TRBV20-1; clone_size: few; cdr3_nt: TGCAGTGCTAGGACGGACTACACAGATACGCAGTATTTT; cdr3_aa: CSARTDYTDTQYF
j_call: TRBJ2-3; d_call: .; v_call: TRBV12-3/TRBV12-4; clone_size: few; cdr3_nt: TGTGCCAGCAGTTTTGGTCAGGGCCCCCCAGATACGCAGTATTTT; cdr3_aa: CASSFGQGPPDTQYF
j_call: TRBJ2-5; d_call: .; v_call: TRBV20-1; clone_size: .; cdr3_nt: TGCAGTGCCCAGAGCGGTTCCCAAGAGACCCAGTACTTC; cdr3_aa: CSAQSGSQETQYF
j_call: TRBJ2-1; d_call: TRBD2; v_call: TRBV12-5; clone_size: few; cdr3_nt: TGTGCTAGTGGCCGTACTAGCGATGAGCAGTTCTTC; cdr3_aa: CASGRTSDEQFF
j_call: TRBJ2-1; d_call: .; v_call: TRBV7-9; clone_size: many; cdr3_nt: TGTGCCAGCAGCTTAGAATCTTACAATGAGCAGTTCTTC; cdr3_aa: CASSLESYNEQFF
j_call: TRBJ1-1; d_call: .; v_call: TRBV7-9; clone_size: .; cdr3_nt: TGTGCCAGCAGCTACAGCAACCCGATGAACACTGAAGCTTTCTTT; cdr3_aa: CASSYSNPMNTEAFF
j_call: TRBJ2-3; d_call: .; v_call: TRBV24-1; clone_size: many; cdr3_nt: TGTGCCACCAGTGATTTGGGGCTAGACGATACGCAGTATTTT; cdr3_aa: CATSDLGLDDTQYF
j_call: TRBJ2-7; d_call: .; v_call: TRBV7-9; clone_size: .; cdr3_nt: TGTGCCAGCGGGTCTCCGGGGGGCAACGAGCAGTACTTC; cdr3_aa: CASGSPGGNEQYF
j_call: TRBJ2-1; d_call: TRBD2; v_call: TRBV10-3; clone_size: .; cdr3_nt: TGTGCCACCGGGACTAGCGGGAGACCCGACAATGAGCAGTTCTTC; cdr3_aa: CATGTSGRPDNEQFF
j_call: TRBJ2-1; d_call: TRBD2; v_call: TRBV2; clone_size: many; cdr3_nt: TGTGCCAGCAGTGAACTAGCGGTCTACAATGAGCAGTTCTTC; cdr3_aa: CASSELAVYNEQFF
j_call: TRBJ2-5; d_call: .; v_call: TRBV20-1; clone_size: many; cdr3_nt: TGCAGTGCTAGATCCCCCGGGACCCAGTACTTC; cdr3_aa: CSARSPGTQYF
j_call: TRBJ2-5; d_call: TRBD1; v_call: TRBV20-1; clone_size: few; cdr3_nt: TGCAGTGCTATTATGGACAGGGCCTCGGGAGAGACCCAGTACTTC; cdr3_aa: CSAIMDRASGETQYF
j_call: TRBJ2-2; d_call: .; v_call: TRBV11-2; clone_size: few; cdr3_nt: TGTGCCAGCAGCCACCGGGGTGGGAACACCGGGGAGCTGTTTTTT; cdr3_aa: CASSHRGGNTGELFF
j_call: TRBJ1-2; d_call: .; v_call: TRBV10-3; clone_size: .; cdr3_nt: TGTGCCATCAGTGAGAGGCCGAACTATGGCTACACCTTC; cdr3_aa: CAISERPNYGYTF
j_call: TRBJ1-5; d_call: .; v_call: TRBV6-6; clone_size: .; cdr3_nt: TGTGCCAGCAGGCCCGGGACACCCCGGGGGCCCCAGCATTTT; cdr3_aa: CASRPGTPRGPQHF
j_call: TRBJ2-1; d_call: .; v_call: TRBV2; clone_size: .; cdr3_nt: TGTGCCAGCAGTGAATCTTGGTACAATGAGCAGTTCTTC; cdr3_aa: CASSESWYNEQFF
j_call: TRBJ2-1; d_call: TRBD2; v_call: TRBV20-1; clone_size: .; cdr3_nt: TGCAGTGCTAGAATAATTAGCGGGATTACCTACAATGAGCAGTTCTTC; cdr3_aa: CSARIISGITYNEQFF
j_call: TRBJ2-3; d_call: .; v_call: TRBV3-1; clone_size: few; cdr3_nt: TGTGCCAGCAGCCACCAAACAGGGCCAGGTGGAACAGATACGCAGTATTTT; cdr3_aa: CASSHQTGPGGTDTQYF
j_call: TRBJ2-5; d_call: TRBD2; v_call: TRBV20-1; clone_size: .; cdr3_nt: TGCAGCGTAACCGGGACTAGCGGGAGGGGCCCAGAGACCCAGTACTTC; cdr3_aa: CSVTGTSGRGPETQYF
j_call: TRBJ2-1; d_call: TRBD2; v_call: TRBV12-3/TRBV12-4; clone_size: many; cdr3_nt: TGTGCCAGCAGTCTGGGACTAGGGGGGATAGGGGAGCAGTTCTTC; cdr3_aa: CASSLGLGGIGEQFF
j_call: TRBJ2-1; d_call: .; v_call: TRBV7-3; clone_size: few; cdr3_nt: TGTGCCAGCAGCTTGGAAGCAGACTCCTACAATGAGCAGTTCTTC; cdr3_aa: CASSLEADSYNEQFF
j_call: TRBJ2-1; d_call: .; v_call: TRBV12-3/TRBV12-4; clone_size: many; cdr3_nt: TGTGCCAGCAGACAGGACGAGAGCTCCTACAATGAGCAGTTCTTC; cdr3_aa: CASRQDESSYNEQFF
j_call: TRBJ2-3; d_call: .; v_call: TRBV5-1; clone_size: many; cdr3_nt: TGCGCCAGCAGCCTACGGATGAGCTCTAGCACAGATACGCAGTATTTT; cdr3_aa: CASSLRMSSSTDTQYF
j_call: TRBJ2-5; d_call: .; v_call: TRBV14; clone_size: .; cdr3_nt: TGTGCCAGCAGCCAAGAACGTCGGCTACTAGACTCGGAGACCCAGTACTTC; cdr3_aa: CASSQERRLLDSETQYF
j_call: TRBJ2-3; d_call: TRBD2; v_call: TRBV2; clone_size: .; cdr3_nt: TGTGCCAGCGAGCGGGACACAGATACGCAGTATTTT; cdr3_aa: CASERDTDTQYF
j_call: TRBJ1-2; d_call: .; v_call: TRBV27; clone_size: .; cdr3_nt: TGTGCCAGCAGTTTAGCCGGGGTGAAGGGCTACACCTTC; cdr3_aa: CASSLAGVKGYTF
j_call: TRBJ2-1; d_call: .; v_call: TRBV25-1; clone_size: .; cdr3_nt: TGTGCCAGCAGTGGTCATCATCCGCACGGGGGCCTTAGCTCCTACAATGAGCAGTTCTTC; cdr3_aa: CASSGHHPHGGLSSYNEQFF
j_call: TRBJ2-2; d_call: .; v_call: TRBV29-1; clone_size: few; cdr3_nt: TGCAGCGTTGGCAGGGGAGGTCATACGACCGGGGAGCTGTTTTTT; cdr3_aa: CSVGRGGHTTGELFF
j_call: TRBJ2-5; d_call: .; v_call: TRBV4-2; clone_size: few; cdr3_nt: TGTGCCAGCAGCCAAGATGCTCCAGCCGGGAGTGCAGAGACCCAGTACTTC; cdr3_aa: CASSQDAPAGSAETQYF
j_call: TRBJ2-3; d_call: .; v_call: TRBV12-3/TRBV12-4; clone_size: many; cdr3_nt: TGTGCCAGCAGTTTATCAGGGGTTAGCACAGATACGCAGTATTTT; cdr3_aa: CASSLSGVSTDTQYF
j_call: TRBJ2-1; d_call: TRBD2; v_call: TRBV7-2; clone_size: many; cdr3_nt: TGTGCCAGCAGCCACCCTTTCGGGGCGGGAGCGGCGTACAATGAGCAGTTCTTC; cdr3_aa: CASSHPFGAGAAYNEQFF
j_call: TRBJ2-1; d_call: .; v_call: TRBV30; clone_size: .; cdr3_nt: TGTGCCTGTCGCTGGCCCGCTATTAATGAGCAGTTCTTC; cdr3_aa: CACRWPAINEQFF
j_call: TRBJ2-1; d_call: .; v_call: TRBV15; clone_size: many; cdr3_nt: TGTGCCACCAGCAGGGACGCGAGCTCCTACAATGAGCAGTTCTTC; cdr3_aa: CATSRDASSYNEQFF
j_call: TRBJ2-5; d_call: TRBD1; v_call: TRBV4-1; clone_size: many; cdr3_nt: TGCGCCAGCAGCCAAGACAGGGGGCATGGGGAGACCCAGTACTTC; cdr3_aa: CASSQDRGHGETQYF
j_call: TRBJ2-7; d_call: .; v_call: TRBV20-1; clone_size: many; cdr3_nt: TGCAGTGCTAGAGGCTACGGTTCGACCTACGAGCAGTACTTC; cdr3_aa: CSARGYGSTYEQYF
j_call: TRBJ2-7; d_call: .; v_call: TRBV12-3/TRBV12-4; clone_size: .; cdr3_nt: TGTGCCAGCAGTTTTACAGGCGGCCCCTCCTACGAGCAGTACTTC; cdr3_aa: CASSFTGGPSYEQYF
j_call: TRBJ2-1; d_call: TRBD2; v_call: TRBV7-3; clone_size: many; cdr3_nt: TGTGCCAGCAGCCAAGGGAGGGCCGATGGTGAGCAGTTCTTC; cdr3_aa: CASSQGRADGEQFF
j_call: TRBJ2-3; d_call: .; v_call: TRBV6-5; clone_size: .; cdr3_nt: TGTGCCAGCAGCGGTGAGGGCACAGATACGCAGTATTTT; cdr3_aa: CASSGEGTDTQYF
j_call: TRBJ2-7; d_call: .; v_call: TRBV10-3; clone_size: .; cdr3_nt: TGTGCCATCAGTGACCTCAGGGGAAGAAGCGAGCAGTACTTC; cdr3_aa: CAISDLRGRSEQYF
j_call: TRBJ2-1; d_call: .; v_call: TRBV7-9; clone_size: many; cdr3_nt: TGTGCCAGCATCTTTAGCGGATCAACCTACAATGAGCAGTTCTTC; cdr3_aa: CASIFSGSTYNEQFF
j_call: TRBJ2-1; d_call: .; v_call: TRBV7-9; clone_size: .; cdr3_nt: TGTGCCAGCAGCGCGAGCGCGACGTCTACCTACAATGAGCAGTTCTTC; cdr3_aa: CASSASATSTYNEQFF
j_call: TRBJ2-5; d_call: .; v_call: TRBV11-2; clone_size: .; cdr3_nt: TGTGCCAGCAGCTTTTCCGGGAAGGAGACCCAGTACTTC; cdr3_aa: CASSFSGKETQYF
j_call: TRBJ1-2; d_call: .; v_call: TRBV13; clone_size: .; cdr3_nt: TGTGCCAGCAGCTTATCGACCTCGACGGATGGCTACACCTTC; cdr3_aa: CASSLSTSTDGYTF
j_call: TRBJ2-4; d_call: TRBD1; v_call: TRBV20-1; clone_size: .; cdr3_nt: TGCAGTGCAGCCGAAGACAGGGTGGCCAAAAACATTCAGTACTTC; cdr3_aa: CSAAEDRVAKNIQYF
j_call: TRBJ1-1; d_call: .; v_call: TRBV20-1; clone_size: many; cdr3_nt: TGCAGTGCTAGAGAGTTGGGGGTTCACACTGAAGCTTTCTTT; cdr3_aa: CSARELGVHTEAFF
j_call: TRBJ2-7; d_call: .; v_call: TRBV5-1; clone_size: few; cdr3_nt: TGCGCCAGCAGCTTGGGGGCAGGGACACACTACGAGCAGTACTTC; cdr3_aa: CASSLGAGTHYEQYF
j_call: TRBJ2-1; d_call: .; v_call: TRBV7-8; clone_size: few; cdr3_nt: TGTGCCAGCAACGCCCCCACGGAGACTGTCCACAATGAGCAGTTCTTC; cdr3_aa: CASNAPTETVHNEQFF
j_call: TRBJ2-1; d_call: .; v_call: TRBV7-3; clone_size: .; cdr3_nt: TGTGCCAGCAGCTTAGCCAACAGGGAGCAGTTCTTC; cdr3_aa: CASSLANREQFF
j_call: TRBJ2-5; d_call: .; v_call: TRBV5-1; clone_size: few; cdr3_nt: TGCGCCAGCCGGGTTGAGGGGCCCCAGTACTTC; cdr3_aa: CASRVEGPQYF
j_call: TRBJ1-4; d_call: .; v_call: TRBV5-1; clone_size: few; cdr3_nt: TGCGCCAGCAGCTTGGTGTTAGGGACCAATGAAAAACTGTTTTTT; cdr3_aa: CASSLVLGTNEKLFF
j_call: TRBJ2-5; d_call: .; v_call: TRBV29-1; clone_size: .; cdr3_nt: TGCAGCGCCTCCCGGGACGGTGGAGGAACCCAGTACTTC; cdr3_aa: CSASRDGGGTQYF
j_call: TRBJ2-2; d_call: .; v_call: TRBV7-9; clone_size: .; cdr3_nt: TGTGCCAGCAGCGGCAGCCGGCGGGGAATTTTGGCCGGGGAGCTGTTTTTT; cdr3_aa: CASSGSRRGILAGELFF
j_call: TRBJ2-5; d_call: TRBD2; v_call: TRBV12-3/TRBV12-4; clone_size: many; cdr3_nt: TGTGCCAGCAGCCGTCAATCTCGACTAGCGGGAGAGGAGACCCAGTACTTC; cdr3_aa: CASSRQSRLAGEETQYF
j_call: TRBJ2-1; d_call: TRBD2; v_call: TRBV7-2; clone_size: few; cdr3_nt: TGTGCCAGCAGCTTAGGAGGACTAGCGGGAGTCCACAATGAGCAGTTCTTC; cdr3_aa: CASSLGGLAGVHNEQFF
j_call: TRBJ2-6; d_call: .; v_call: TRBV12-3/TRBV12-4; clone_size: many; cdr3_nt: TGTGCCAGCAGTTTTACTGGGGCCAACGTCCTGACTTTC; cdr3_aa: CASSFTGANVLTF